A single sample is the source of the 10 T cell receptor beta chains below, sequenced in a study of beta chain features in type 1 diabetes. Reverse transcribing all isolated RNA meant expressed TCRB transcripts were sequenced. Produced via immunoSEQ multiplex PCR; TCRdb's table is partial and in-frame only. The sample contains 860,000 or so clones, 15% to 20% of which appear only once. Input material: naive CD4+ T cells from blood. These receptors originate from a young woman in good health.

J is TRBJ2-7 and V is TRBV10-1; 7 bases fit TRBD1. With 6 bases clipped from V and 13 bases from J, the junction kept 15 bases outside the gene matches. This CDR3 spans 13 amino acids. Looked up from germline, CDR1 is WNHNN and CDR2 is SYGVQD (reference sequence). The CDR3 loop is CASSHRDRCSRYF. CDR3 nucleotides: TGCGCCAGCAGCCACCGGGACAGATGCAGTAGATACTTC.

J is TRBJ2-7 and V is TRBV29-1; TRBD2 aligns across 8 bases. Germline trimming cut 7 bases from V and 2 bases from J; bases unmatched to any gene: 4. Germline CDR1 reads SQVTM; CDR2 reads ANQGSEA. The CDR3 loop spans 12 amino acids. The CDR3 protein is CSALGLAYEQYF. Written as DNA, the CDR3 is TGCAGCGCTCTGGGACTAGCCTACGAGCAGTACTTC.

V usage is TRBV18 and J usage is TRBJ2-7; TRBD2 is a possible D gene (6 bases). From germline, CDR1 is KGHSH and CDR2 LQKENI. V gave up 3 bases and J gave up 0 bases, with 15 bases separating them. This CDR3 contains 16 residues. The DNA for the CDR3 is TGTGCCAGCTCACCGTATTCAGGGAGGAGCTCCTACGAGCAGTACTTC. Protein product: CASSPYSGRSSYEQYF.

CDR3 sequence: CASRFHPGPGIGYTF. DNA for the CDR3: TGTGCCAGCAGATTTCATCCGGGACCCGGGATCGGCTACACCTTC. The chain links TRBV27 to TRBJ1-2, with D possibly matching TRBD1 (5 bases). This CDR3 is 15 amino acids long. The germline V and J ends were trimmed by 6 bases and 8 bases, with 22 bases remaining between them. Germline V gene data show CDR1 as MNHEY and CDR2 as SMNVEV (reference sequence).

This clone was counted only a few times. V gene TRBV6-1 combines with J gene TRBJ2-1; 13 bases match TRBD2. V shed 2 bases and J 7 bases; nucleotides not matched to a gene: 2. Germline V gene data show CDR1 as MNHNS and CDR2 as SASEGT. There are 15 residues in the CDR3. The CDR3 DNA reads TGTGCCAGCAGTGAAATGGGACTAGCGGGAAATGAGCAGTTCTTC. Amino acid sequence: CASSEMGLAGNEQFF.

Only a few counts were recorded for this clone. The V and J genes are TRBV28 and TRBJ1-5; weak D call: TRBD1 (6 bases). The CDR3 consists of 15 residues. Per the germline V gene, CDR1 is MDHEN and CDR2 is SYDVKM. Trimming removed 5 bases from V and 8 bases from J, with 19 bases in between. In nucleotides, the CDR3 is TGTGCCAGCAGTCCGGCGGGACACCTCGGAGAGCCCCAGCATTTT. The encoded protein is CASSPAGHLGEPQHF.

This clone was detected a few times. Here the CDR3 DNA reads TGTGCCAGCAGCCAAGACGTATACTACGAGCAGTACTTC. Translating it yields CASSQDVYYEQYF. This chain connects TRBV4-2 to TRBJ2-7; D uncertain. Trimming stripped 0 bases from V and 3 bases from J, with 6 bases between. The CDR3 totals 13 residues. The germline CDR1 and CDR2 sequences are LGHNA and YNFKEQ.

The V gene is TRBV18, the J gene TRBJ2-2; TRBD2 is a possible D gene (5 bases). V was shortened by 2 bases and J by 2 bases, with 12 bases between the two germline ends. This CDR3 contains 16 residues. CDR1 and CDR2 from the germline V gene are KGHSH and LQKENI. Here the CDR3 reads CASSPFQEANTGELFF. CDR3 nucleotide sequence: TGTGCCAGCTCACCATTCCAGGAGGCCAACACCGGGGAGCTGTTTTTT.

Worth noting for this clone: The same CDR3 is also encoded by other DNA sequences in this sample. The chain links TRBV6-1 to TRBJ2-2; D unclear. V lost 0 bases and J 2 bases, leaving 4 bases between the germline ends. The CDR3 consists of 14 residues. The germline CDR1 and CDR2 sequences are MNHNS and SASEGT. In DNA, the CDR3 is TGTGCCAGCAGTGAAGCAGGAAACACCGGGGAGCTGTTTTTT. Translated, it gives CASSEAGNTGELFF.

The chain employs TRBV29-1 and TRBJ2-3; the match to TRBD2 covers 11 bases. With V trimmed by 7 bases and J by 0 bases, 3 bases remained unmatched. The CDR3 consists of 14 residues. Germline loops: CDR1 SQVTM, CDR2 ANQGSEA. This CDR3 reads CSGRTSGSTDTQYF. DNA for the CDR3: TGCAGCGGGCGGACTAGCGGGAGCACAGATACGCAGTATTTT.